This is a list of T cell receptor beta chains from one sample in a study of CD8+CD57+ T cells in acquired aplastic anemia. TCRdb analysed the reads with MiXCR anew, one entry per CDR3 protein. The sample comprises 260,000 or so distinct CDR3 sequences, approximately 50% of which are singletons, and under 9% rests with the top ten. The sequencing input was sorted CD4+, CD8+, or CD8+CD57+ T cells (not recorded which) from PBMCs. Receptor source: a human donor with aplastic anemia. CDR3s include the opening cysteine and the closing phenylalanine or tryptophan. The D gene is left open where the match is weak. Size values are once, few and many counts, or a class for expanded clones, and some rows have none.

CDR3 DNA: TGTGCCAGCAGTTTGAGAGGTGTCTACGAGCAGTACTTC
CDR3 protein: CASSLRGVYEQYF
V gene: TRBV12-3/TRBV12-4
clone size: many
D gene: .
J gene: TRBJ2-7

CDR3 DNA: TGTGCCACCAGTGACCCACGGACAGGGGGCCTCTCCTCTGGGGCCAACGTCCTGACTTTC
CDR3 protein: CATSDPRTGGLSSGANVLTF
V gene: TRBV24-1
clone size: many
D gene: TRBD1
J gene: TRBJ2-6

CDR3 DNA: TGTGCCAGCAGTGTGGTGGCCGATTCACCCCTCCACTTT
CDR3 protein: CASSVVADSPLHF
V gene: TRBV2
clone size: .
D gene: .
J gene: TRBJ1-6

CDR3 DNA: TGCAGTGCTCAGGACAGGGAAGGCGAAGCTTTCTTT
CDR3 protein: CSAQDREGEAFF
V gene: TRBV20-1
clone size: .
D gene: TRBD1
J gene: TRBJ1-1

CDR3 DNA: TGCAGCGTTGAACGGGGGGGGAAGACCCAGTACTTC
CDR3 protein: CSVERGGKTQYF
V gene: TRBV29-1
clone size: .
D gene: TRBD2
J gene: TRBJ2-5

CDR3 DNA: TGTGCCAGCAGGCAGGACAGGGTCAACGAGCAGTACTTC
CDR3 protein: CASRQDRVNEQYF
V gene: TRBV2
clone size: .
D gene: TRBD1
J gene: TRBJ2-7

CDR3 DNA: TGTGCCAGCAGTTTCACCTGGGATTTGAACACTGAAGCTTTCTTT
CDR3 protein: CASSFTWDLNTEAFF
V gene: TRBV12-3/TRBV12-4
clone size: .
D gene: .
J gene: TRBJ1-1

CDR3 DNA: TGTGCCAGCAGCCCTCCCATATACAATGAGCAGTTCTTC
CDR3 protein: CASSPPIYNEQFF
V gene: TRBV7-8
clone size: many
D gene: .
J gene: TRBJ2-1

CDR3 DNA: TGTGCCAGTAGTAAAGGATTCGGGCTAGCGGGGGGGCCAAGCTCCTACAATGAGCAGTTCTTC
CDR3 protein: CASSKGFGLAGGPSSYNEQFF
V gene: TRBV19
clone size: many
D gene: TRBD2
J gene: TRBJ2-1

CDR3 DNA: TGCAGTGCTAGAGGCTGGTGGAGCGGGAGGGAGAGGTACGAGCAGTACTTC
CDR3 protein: CSARGWWSGRERYEQYF
V gene: TRBV20-1
clone size: .
D gene: TRBD2
J gene: TRBJ2-7

CDR3 DNA: TGTGCCAGCAGTGCAGAATCCCGAGAGACCCAGTACTTC
CDR3 protein: CASSAESRETQYF
V gene: TRBV2
clone size: .
D gene: .
J gene: TRBJ2-5

CDR3 DNA: TGTGCCAGCAGGGGAGACATGAACACTGAAGCTTTCTTT
CDR3 protein: CASRGDMNTEAFF
V gene: TRBV9
clone size: once
D gene: .
J gene: TRBJ1-1

CDR3 DNA: TGTGCCAGCAGGGACCGGACCAAAGCGCAGTATTTT
CDR3 protein: CASRDRTKAQYF
V gene: TRBV9
clone size: .
D gene: .
J gene: TRBJ2-3

CDR3 DNA: TGTGCCAGCAGCCGCCCGATCGAAGCGGGGGGGGACTACAATGAGCAGTTCTTC
CDR3 protein: CASSRPIEAGGDYNEQFF
V gene: TRBV4-2
clone size: few
D gene: TRBD2
J gene: TRBJ2-1

CDR3 DNA: TGCGCCAGCAGCCAAGATCCTGTCGTGGGGTCTAATGAAAAACTGTTTTTT
CDR3 protein: CASSQDPVVGSNEKLFF
V gene: TRBV4-1
clone size: .
D gene: .
J gene: TRBJ1-4

CDR3 DNA: TGTGCCAGCAGCGCACCCGGATCTGGCCCAGGGGGCCTCGAGCAGTACTTC
CDR3 protein: CASSAPGSGPGGLEQYF
V gene: TRBV7-3
clone size: many
D gene: TRBD1
J gene: TRBJ2-7

CDR3 DNA: TGTGCCAGCAGCTTAGGGCCGGGACGAAAAGAGACCCAGTACTTC
CDR3 protein: CASSLGPGRKETQYF
V gene: TRBV7-9
clone size: .
D gene: .
J gene: TRBJ2-5

CDR3 DNA: TGTGCCATCAATAATCGCGGCGGGGGGCGGAATTCACCCCTCCACTTT
CDR3 protein: CAINNRGGGRNSPLHF
V gene: TRBV10-3
clone size: once
D gene: .
J gene: TRBJ1-6

CDR3 DNA: TGTGCCAGCGGGTCGACGGCCTATAATGAAAAACTGTTTTTT
CDR3 protein: CASGSTAYNEKLFF
V gene: TRBV28
clone size: .
D gene: .
J gene: TRBJ1-4

CDR3 DNA: TGTGCCAGCAGCCCCTGGGGGGGCTCCTACAATGAGCAGTTCTTC
CDR3 protein: CASSPWGGSYNEQFF
V gene: TRBV15
clone size: .
D gene: TRBD2
J gene: TRBJ2-1

CDR3 DNA: TGCGCCAGCAGTTCCCGTCAAGGGACAAATTCACCCCTCCACTTT
CDR3 protein: CASSSRQGTNSPLHF
V gene: TRBV10-1
clone size: .
D gene: .
J gene: TRBJ1-6

CDR3 DNA: TGCGCCAGCAAAATCGGACAGAACGGGGCCGAGCAGTACTTC
CDR3 protein: CASKIGQNGAEQYF
V gene: TRBV4-1
clone size: many
D gene: .
J gene: TRBJ2-7

CDR3 DNA: TGCAGTGCTAGAGTGGCGGGAAACACCGGGGAGCTGTTTTTT
CDR3 protein: CSARVAGNTGELFF
V gene: TRBV20-1
clone size: .
D gene: .
J gene: TRBJ2-2

CDR3 DNA: TGTGCCTGGAGTCGCACCCTCCCCCCCTACGAGCAGTACTTC
CDR3 protein: CAWSRTLPPYEQYF
V gene: TRBV30
clone size: many
D gene: .
J gene: TRBJ2-7

CDR3 DNA: TGTGCCAGCAGCCCTGACGGGGATCTCGGCTACACCTTC
CDR3 protein: CASSPDGDLGYTF
V gene: TRBV9
clone size: .
D gene: .
J gene: TRBJ1-2

CDR3 DNA: TGCGCCAGCAGCTTGGGGCGGGCCTTCCCCTACGAGCAGTACTTC
CDR3 protein: CASSLGRAFPYEQYF
V gene: TRBV10-1
clone size: .
D gene: .
J gene: TRBJ2-7

CDR3 DNA: TGTGCCAGCAGCGTGGGGACACCGAAAAATTCACCCCTCCACTTT
CDR3 protein: CASSVGTPKNSPLHF
V gene: TRBV7-9
clone size: .
D gene: .
J gene: TRBJ1-6

CDR3 DNA: TGTGCCAGCAGTAAAGGACAGGGATCCTACGAGCAGTACTTC
CDR3 protein: CASSKGQGSYEQYF
V gene: TRBV12-3/TRBV12-4
clone size: many
D gene: TRBD1
J gene: TRBJ2-7

CDR3 DNA: TGCAGCGTTGAAGATGTAGTGGCGGTTGTGGATTTGACGCAGTATTTT
CDR3 protein: CSVEDVVAVVDLTQYF
V gene: TRBV29-1
clone size: .
D gene: .
J gene: TRBJ2-3

CDR3 DNA: TGCGCCAGCAGCTTTAAATCGGTCAGCACCCTACTGAACACTGAAGCTTTCTTT
CDR3 protein: CASSFKSVSTLLNTEAFF
V gene: TRBV5-1
clone size: few
D gene: .
J gene: TRBJ1-1

CDR3 DNA: TGTGCCAGCAGCGCCCTAGCGGGAGATCGCACCGGGGAGCTGTTTTTT
CDR3 protein: CASSALAGDRTGELFF
V gene: TRBV9
clone size: many
D gene: TRBD2
J gene: TRBJ2-2

CDR3 DNA: TGTGCCAGCACTTCGGGCCATGAGCAGTTCTTC
CDR3 protein: CASTSGHEQFF
V gene: TRBV6-2/TRBV6-3
clone size: few
D gene: .
J gene: TRBJ2-1

CDR3 DNA: TGTGCCACCAGTGAACCCTCAGCGGGGGGAGATACGCAGTATTTT
CDR3 protein: CATSEPSAGGDTQYF
V gene: TRBV24-1
clone size: .
D gene: TRBD2
J gene: TRBJ2-3

CDR3 DNA: TGTGCCAGCAGTTTATTAGACTCAGCCGTGTACGAGCAGTACTTC
CDR3 protein: CASSLLDSAVYEQYF
V gene: TRBV28
clone size: many
D gene: .
J gene: TRBJ2-7

CDR3 DNA: TGCAGTGCTAGTCTGAGGAGCTCCGGCGAGCAGTACTTC
CDR3 protein: CSASLRSSGEQYF
V gene: TRBV20-1
clone size: once
D gene: .
J gene: TRBJ2-7

CDR3 DNA: TGTGCCATCAGTGTAAAAGACAGACGAAACACCGGGGAGCTGTTTTTT
CDR3 protein: CAISVKDRRNTGELFF
V gene: TRBV10-3
clone size: few
D gene: .
J gene: TRBJ2-2

CDR3 DNA: TGTGCCAGCAGCGTACCTACAGGGGGGGATGGCTACACCTTC
CDR3 protein: CASSVPTGGDGYTF
V gene: TRBV9
clone size: many
D gene: TRBD1
J gene: TRBJ1-2

CDR3 DNA: TGTGCCAGCAGCCAAGATAACGGGGGCCAAGAGACCCAGTACTTC
CDR3 protein: CASSQDNGGQETQYF
V gene: TRBV14
clone size: many
D gene: .
J gene: TRBJ2-5